Below are 24 T cell receptor beta chains sequenced from a single sample in a study of blood T cell repertoires in COVID-19. Data came from immunoSEQ multiplex PCR; TCRdb stores just in-frame clones and leaves some out. Of roughly 300,000 clones in the sample, around 85% were seen once. The sequencing input was peripheral blood. The source of these receptors is a woman aged 25 to 39 with COVID-19, enrolled during active disease.

In this sample, this clone turned up a few times. The gene calls are TRBV5-6 and TRBJ1-2, with D hard to call. The V and J ends lost 1 base and 8 bases respectively, with 12 bases between them. The CDR3 consists of 13 residues. The germline gives CDR1 SGHDT, CDR2 YYEEEE. CDR3: CASSLPPAGGYTF. CDR3 nucleotides: TGTGCCAGCAGCTTGCCCCCGGCGGGGGGCTACACCTTC.

The chain carries TRBV6-2 or TRBV6-3 and TRBJ2-3, with TRBD2 matching 9 bases. CDR1 is MNHEY, CDR2 SVGEGT, per germline. V lost 2 bases and J lost 0; bases outside the gene matches: 9. The CDR3 consists of 18 residues. CDR3 nucleotide sequence: TGTGCCAGCAGTTACCATAGCGGGGGCATCCATAGCACAGATACGCAGTATTTT. Translated, it gives CASSYHSGGIHSTDTQYF.

The chain has TRBV4-1 and TRBJ1-2; D possibly corresponds to TRBD1 (5 bases). The CDR3 totals 12 residues. V dropped 4 bases and J dropped 6 bases, with 9 bases sitting between them. Germline V gene sequence: CDR1 MGHRA, CDR2 YSYEKL. The CDR3 DNA sequence: TGCGCCAGCAGCCTCTCAGGGAATGGCTACACCTTC. Encoded protein: CASSLSGNGYTF.

The chain links TRBV5-1 to TRBJ2-1, with 9 bases matching TRBD2. V was pared by 2 bases and J by 7 bases, with 10 bases of the junction left unmatched. The CDR3 runs to 16 residues. Germline lookup yields CDR1 SGHRS and CDR2 YFSETQ. The CDR3 loop is CASSFGRRGGQNEQFF. The CDR3 coding sequence is TGCGCCAGCAGCTTTGGGAGGCGGGGGGGCCAGAATGAGCAGTTCTTC.

This rearrangement joins TRBV27 to TRBJ1-5; 7 nucleotides match TRBD1. This CDR3 has 19 residues. Germline-derived CDR1 and CDR2 are MNHEY and SMNVEV (reference sequence). V lost 1 base and J lost 1; bases outside the gene matches: 13. CDR3 in amino acids: CASSLYTPRRGPSNQPQHF. The CDR3, as DNA: TGTGCCAGCAGTTTATACACCCCCAGGAGGGGGCCCAGCAATCAGCCCCAGCATTTT.

DNA for the CDR3: TGTGCCAGCAGCTTAAATCCCTCCTACACAGATACGCAGTATTTT. Translating gives CASSLNPSYTDTQYF. This chain links TRBV7-6 with TRBJ2-3; D is unclear. V lost 2 bases and J 2 bases, leaving 11 bases between the germline ends. The germline V gene has CDR1 SGHVS and CDR2 FNYEAQ. CDR3 length: 15 residues.

The chain has TRBV10-2 and TRBJ2-7; 8 positions match TRBD2. V was pared by 5 bases and J by 7 bases, with 7 bases of the junction left unmatched. The CDR3 loop spans 13 amino acids. Germline CDR1 and CDR2: WSHSY and SAAADI. CDR3 nucleotides: TGCGCCAGCAGTACGGGGGGGGCGTGGGAGCAGTACTTC. The encoded protein is CASSTGGAWEQYF.

J is TRBJ1-5 and V is TRBV27; D not certain. CDR3 length: 10 residues. Germline V gene data show CDR1 as MNHEY and CDR2 as SMNVEV (reference sequence). Between the trimmed V and J ends, which lost 7 bases and 11 bases, there was a span of 9 bases. In DNA form, the CDR3 reads TGTGCCAGCATCCCTCGGGCCCAGCATTTT. It codes for CASIPRAQHF.

V is TRBV4-1 and J is TRBJ2-2; D remains unclear. The V end was cut by 6 bases, the J end by 7 bases, with 9 bases between. From germline, CDR1 is MGHRA and CDR2 YSYEKL. This CDR3 contains 12 residues. CDR3 DNA: TGCGCCAGCAGTCCTACCATCGGGGAGCTGTTTTTT. Protein product: CASSPTIGELFF.

The chain carries TRBV7-9 and TRBJ2-7, with 7 positions matching TRBD2. The CDR3 covers 15 residues. With V trimmed by 4 bases and J by 0 bases, 6 bases remained unmatched. From germline, CDR1 is SEHNR and CDR2 FQNEAQ (reference sequence). CDR3 region: CASSSLAESSYEQYF. The CDR3 DNA sequence: TGTGCCAGCAGCTCTCTAGCGGAGAGCTCCTACGAGCAGTACTTC.

The chain uses TRBV5-1 and TRBJ1-1; 8 positions match TRBD1. The CDR3 consists of 14 residues. Looked up from germline, CDR1 is SGHRS and CDR2 is YFSETQ. The V and J ends lost 4 bases and 1 base, in that order; junction bases with no gene match: 3. The CDR3 sequence is CASSPTGGNTEAFF. The CDR3 nucleotides read TGCGCCAGCAGCCCCACAGGGGGGAACACTGAAGCTTTCTTT.

V is TRBV5-1 and J is TRBJ2-3, with TRBD2 matching 9 bases. Germline values: CDR1 SGHRS, CDR2 YFSETQ. After removal of 5 bases from V and 5 bases from J, the junction contained 12 bases not matched to a gene. The length of the CDR3 is 16 residues. The chain's CDR3 is CASRSIAGARVDTQYF. The CDR3 DNA sequence: TGCGCCAGCAGGTCGATAGCGGGGGCCAGGGTAGATACGCAGTATTTT.

Only a few counts were recorded for this clone. J is TRBJ1-1 and V is TRBV10-1; weak D call: TRBD1 (5 bases). The CDR3 covers 18 residues. Germline values: CDR1 WNHNN, CDR2 SYGVQD (reference sequence). Trimming took 0 bases from V and 1 from J, leaving 18 bases between them. The CDR3 spells CASSESIPPTETNTEAFF. CDR3 nucleotide sequence: TGCGCCAGCAGTGAGTCGATACCCCCGACAGAAACGAACACTGAAGCTTTCTTT.

V and J are TRBV18 and TRBJ2-7; 7 bases line up with TRBD1. Germline CDR1 and CDR2: KGHSH and LQKENI. V was clipped by 4 bases and J by 3 bases; unmatched bases: 3. This CDR3 has 13 residues. The CDR3 sequence: CASSRDSGYEQYF. In DNA form, the CDR3 reads TGTGCCAGCTCACGGGACAGCGGCTACGAGCAGTACTTC.

J is TRBJ2-5 and V is TRBV18; perhaps TRBD2 as D (5 bases). The CDR3 runs to 12 residues. Germline CDR1 is KGHSH and CDR2 is LQKENI. V lost 5 bases and J 5 bases, leaving 9 bases between the germline ends. CDR3 residues: CASSTGEETQYF. CDR3 coding DNA: TGTGCCAGCTCAACCGGGGAGGAGACCCAGTACTTC.

This chain joins TRBV5-6 and TRBJ2-7; no clear D gene. Germline CDR1 is SGHDT and CDR2 is YYEEEE. V was clipped by 1 base and J by 3 bases, with 8 bases between them. The CDR3 contains 13 residues. The CDR3 loop is CASSLTVNYEQYF. The CDR3 DNA reads as TGTGCCAGCAGCTTGACAGTTAACTACGAGCAGTACTTC.

The chain links TRBV24-1 to TRBJ2-5; 7 bases align to TRBD2. Germline trimming cut 8 bases from V and 4 bases from J; bases unmatched to any gene: 6. Per germline, CDR1 KGHDR and CDR2 SFDVKD. The CDR3 totals 13 residues. The CDR3: CATKTPGGETQYF. The CDR3 nucleotides are TGTGCCACCAAGACCCCGGGGGGAGAGACCCAGTACTTC.

With regard to this clone: The same CDR3 is also encoded by other DNA sequences in this sample. The rearrangement links TRBV2 to TRBJ1-2; no firm D call. The germline CDR1 and CDR2 sequences are SNHLY and FYNNEI. This CDR3 has 12 residues. V was trimmed by 4 bases and J by 5 bases, leaving 8 bases between them. For the CDR3, the DNA is TGTGCCAGCAGTGGGGCAGATTATGGCTACACCTTC. Protein sequence: CASSGADYGYTF.

This chain uses TRBV7-2 with TRBJ1-1, with TRBD1 identical over 7 bases. The CDR3 spans 14 residues. Germline V CDR1 and CDR2: SGHTA, FQGNSA. J was trimmed by 7 bases and V by 3 bases; bases with no gene match: 8. CDR3 DNA: TGTGCCAGCAGCTTTAGGGCAGGGGGTGGTGAAGCTTTCTTT. Its translation is CASSFRAGGGEAFF.

This clone has more than one count but fewer than ten. V usage is TRBV27 and J usage is TRBJ1-1, with a weak D call TRBD1 (6 bases). The CDR3 consists of 15 residues. V was trimmed by 2 bases and J by 2 bases, leaving 12 bases between them. CDR1 MNHEY and CDR2 SMNVEV come from the germline V gene (reference sequence). DNA of the CDR3: TGTGCCAGCAGTTTACTTGGGGGCGGAAACACTGAAGCTTTCTTT. This translates into CASSLLGGGNTEAFF.

V gene TRBV19 combines with J gene TRBJ1-5; D not resolved. From germline, CDR1 is LNHDA and CDR2 SQIVND (reference sequence). Trimming left V 10 bases short and J 4 bases short, with 20 bases between. The CDR3 covers 15 residues. The CDR3 loop reads CATSMFGLFNQPQHF. CDR3 nucleotide sequence: TGTGCCACCTCAATGTTCGGACTTTTTAATCAGCCCCAGCATTTT.

V is TRBV28 and J is TRBJ1-5; TRBD1 agrees at 7 bases. CDR3 length: 15 residues. Trimming at V came to 6 bases and at J to 2 bases, leaving 7 bases not matched to a gene. Per germline, CDR1 MDHEN and CDR2 SYDVKM. Written as DNA, the CDR3 is TGTGCCAGCAGGGAGACAGGGCCCCGCAATCAGCCCCAGCATTTT. Translating gives CASRETGPRNQPQHF.

This clone was observed once. The chain recombines TRBV9 with TRBJ2-7; TRBD1 is a possible D gene (7 bases). Germline CDR1 and CDR2: SGDLS and YYNGEE. This CDR3 comprises 16 residues. V was trimmed by 0 bases and J by 5 bases, leaving 18 bases between them. For the CDR3, the DNA is TGTGCCAGCAGCGTAGTGGCAGGCAGGGGGGTGGACGAGCAGTACTTC. This encodes CASSVVAGRGVDEQYF.

The rearrangement joins TRBV28 to TRBJ1-2; 7 bases are shared with TRBD1. Per germline, CDR1 MDHEN and CDR2 SYDVKM. CDR3 length equals 19 residues. V lost 8 bases to trimming and J lost 5 bases; unmatched junction nucleotides: 26. Here the CDR3 DNA reads TGTGCCAGCCAGTCCCTACATTCTGGACAGGACTCTGGCCTTTATGGCTACACCTTC. Translating it yields CASQSLHSGQDSGLYGYTF.